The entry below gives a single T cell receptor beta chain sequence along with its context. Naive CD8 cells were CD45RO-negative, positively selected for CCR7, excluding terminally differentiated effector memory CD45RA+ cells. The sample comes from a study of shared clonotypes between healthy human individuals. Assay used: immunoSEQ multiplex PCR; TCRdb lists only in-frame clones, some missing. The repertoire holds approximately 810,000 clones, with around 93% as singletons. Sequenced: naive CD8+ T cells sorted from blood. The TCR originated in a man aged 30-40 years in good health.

CDR3 bases: TGTGCCAGCAGTTACGGCCCGGGAGACGACAATGAGCAGTTCTTC. Its protein is CASSYGPGDDNEQFF. The chain combines TRBV6-5 with TRBJ2-1; TRBD2 might be the D (6 bases). Trimming shortened V by 2 bases and J by 5 bases, and 13 bases separated the two germline ends. This CDR3 is built from 15 residues. Germline-derived CDR1 and CDR2 are MNHEY and SVGAGI.